This is a list of T cell receptor beta chains from one sample in a study of CD8 T cells in ankylosing spondylitis. TCRdb passed the 5' RACE reads through MiXCR, listing each CDR3 protein once. The data contain 150,000 to 200,000 distinct CDR3 sequences, around 17% of them seen just once; the ten biggest clones take up roughly 8%. Specimen: blood, either unsorted or a sorted T cell fraction (not recorded which). These TCRs come from a male donor with ankylosing spondylitis or in good health (not recorded which). CDR3s include the opening cysteine and the closing phenylalanine or tryptophan. The D gene is left open where the match is weak. Size is stated for part of the rows, as once, few or many counts, or as a class when the clone is expanded.

CSARRAGTTIGYEQYF | TRBD2 | TRBV20-1 | - | TRBJ2-7
CASSFRGIKEEQYF | TRBD1 | TRBV28 | - | TRBJ2-7
CASSRSTGYEQYF | - | TRBV4-1 | few | TRBJ2-7
CASSLSGNTQYF | TRBD2 | TRBV3-1 | few | TRBJ2-3
CSARSRGGNQPQHF | - | TRBV20-1 | - | TRBJ1-5
CASSSPNQPQHF | - | TRBV27 | few | TRBJ1-5
CASSRLELEAQYF | - | TRBV4-1 | - | TRBJ2-7
CASSSGGLAGAEEQYF | TRBD2 | TRBV5-1 | few | TRBJ2-7
CSARDRRNTEAFF | - | TRBV20-1 | many | TRBJ1-1
CASSFIASLSSYEQYF | - | TRBV28 | - | TRBJ2-7
CSVARGPNTGELFF | - | TRBV29-1 | many | TRBJ2-2
CASSARDGDNEQFF | - | TRBV3-1 | - | TRBJ2-1
CSVGTGSDNEQFF | TRBD1 | TRBV29-1 | - | TRBJ2-1
CAWRSSLAREQYF | - | TRBV30 | - | TRBJ2-7
CASSGGRFGTGELFF | TRBD2 | TRBV10-2 | many | TRBJ2-2
CASSSPSLGDTQYF | - | TRBV7-3 | many | TRBJ2-3
CASQGQGATEAFF | TRBD1 | TRBV5-1 | - | TRBJ1-1
CASSFSGRNTDTQYF | TRBD2 | TRBV12-3/TRBV12-4 | few | TRBJ2-3
CSVGREDGYTF | - | TRBV29-1 | - | TRBJ1-2
CASSVTGQGPYEQYF | - | TRBV6-4 | many | TRBJ2-7
CSVGGGPDTQYF | - | TRBV29-1 | many | TRBJ2-3
CASSQNTPWSTEAFF | - | TRBV7-9 | once | TRBJ1-1
CASSTQPGDNEQFF | - | TRBV5-1 | many | TRBJ2-1
CASSLERRTTNNQPQHF | - | TRBV7-8 | - | TRBJ1-5
CASSVKVSGNTEAFF | - | TRBV5-1 | few | TRBJ1-1
CASSGTGVNSPLHF | TRBD1 | TRBV12-3/TRBV12-4 | - | TRBJ1-6
CASSLDTGGAGTEAFF | TRBD1 | TRBV5-1 | - | TRBJ1-1
CASTSPGGLGSYNEQFF | TRBD2 | TRBV5-1 | many | TRBJ2-1
CSARDNEQFF | - | TRBV20-1 | many | TRBJ2-1
CASTSTTGTGMPTNEKLFF | TRBD1 | TRBV19 | few | TRBJ1-4
CASSLVRERPGELFF | - | TRBV5-6 | - | TRBJ2-2
CASSVEGRTQYF | - | TRBV9 | - | TRBJ2-5
CASSLGQGGDEQFF | TRBD1 | TRBV5-1 | few | TRBJ2-1
CASNHRAFRKREKIEQFF | TRBD2 | TRBV28 | - | TRBJ2-1
CASSFMDSRPYF | - | TRBV7-9 | once | TRBJ2-3
CASSLGQLYSNQPQHF | - | TRBV7-2 | - | TRBJ1-5
CSAPVGTAPRNSPLHF | TRBD1 | TRBV20-1 | few | TRBJ1-6
CATSRDYSGEVEAFF | - | TRBV15 | many | TRBJ1-1
CASSLVVALSYNEQFF | - | TRBV11-3 | - | TRBJ2-1
CASSFVRVTDTQYF | - | TRBV12-3/TRBV12-4 | many | TRBJ2-3
CASVRIRDRVYEQYF | TRBD1 | TRBV25-1 | many | TRBJ2-7
CASTPPRGAGELFF | - | TRBV28 | - | TRBJ2-2
CASSYDGKTQYF | - | TRBV6-5 | few | TRBJ2-5
CASSYFSEKLFF | - | TRBV6-2/TRBV6-3 | many | TRBJ1-4